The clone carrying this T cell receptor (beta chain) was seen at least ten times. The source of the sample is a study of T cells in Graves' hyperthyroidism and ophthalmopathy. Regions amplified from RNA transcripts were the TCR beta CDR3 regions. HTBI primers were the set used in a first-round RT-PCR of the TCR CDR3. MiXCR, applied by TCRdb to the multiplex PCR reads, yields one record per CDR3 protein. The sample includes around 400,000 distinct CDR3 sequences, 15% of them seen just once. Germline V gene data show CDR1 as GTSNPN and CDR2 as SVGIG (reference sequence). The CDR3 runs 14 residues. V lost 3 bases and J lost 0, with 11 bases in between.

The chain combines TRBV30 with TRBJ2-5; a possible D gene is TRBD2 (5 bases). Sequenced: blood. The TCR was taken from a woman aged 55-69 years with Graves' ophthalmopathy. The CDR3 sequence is CAWREVPNQETQYF. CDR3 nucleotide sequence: TGTGCCTGGAGGGAGGTACCCAACCAAGAGACCCAGTACTTC.